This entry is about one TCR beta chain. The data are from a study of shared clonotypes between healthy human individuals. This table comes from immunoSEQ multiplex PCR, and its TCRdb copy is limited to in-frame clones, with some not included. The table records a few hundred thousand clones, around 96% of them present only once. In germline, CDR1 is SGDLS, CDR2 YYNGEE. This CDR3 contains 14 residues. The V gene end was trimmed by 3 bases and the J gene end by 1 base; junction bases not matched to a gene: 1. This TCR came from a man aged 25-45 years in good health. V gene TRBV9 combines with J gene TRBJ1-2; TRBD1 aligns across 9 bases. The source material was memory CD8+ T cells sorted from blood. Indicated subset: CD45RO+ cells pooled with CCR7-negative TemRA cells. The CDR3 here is CASSADRGNYGYTF. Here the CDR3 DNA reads TGTGCCAGCAGCGCGGACAGGGGTAACTATGGCTACACCTTC.